This T cell receptor beta chain stems from a study of blood T cell repertoires in COVID-19. Study-wide background: T cells, B-cell-depleted T cells, or PBMCs provided the cDNA or gDNA that served as material.

Profiled with immunoSEQ multiplex PCR; TCRdb holds only in-frame clones, not every one. The table has 150,000 to 200,000 clones, about 90% seen once; the top ten hold 1% to 1.5%. Across 20 to 25 US areas, participants ranged in age from about 18 to 90 years. Per germline, CDR1 SEHNR and CDR2 FQNEAQ (reference sequence). V lost 2 bases and J lost 8; bases outside the gene matches: 4. This CDR3 spans 13 amino acids. What was sequenced was PBMCs or T cells enriched from blood (not recorded which). V is TRBV7-9 and J is TRBJ1-2, with 8 bases aligning to TRBD1. The sequence was collected from a human donor with acute COVID-19. The donor label of this sample is uncertain. CDR3 region: CASSLQGALGYTF. CDR3 bases: TGTGCCAGCAGCTTACAGGGGGCGTTAGGCTACACCTTC.